This T cell receptor beta chain was recorded in a study of CD8+ T cells in alopecia areata. CDR3 length: 15 amino acids. The V and J ends lost 3 bases and 7 bases, in that order; junction bases with no gene match: 6. Germline loops: CDR1 KGHSH, CDR2 LQKENI. Treatment in this sample: oral pan-JAK inhibitor, 5-10 mg twice daily. The authors extracted RNA and reverse transcribed it into cDNA as the sequencing template. The method was immunoSEQ multiplex PCR; TCRdb's version includes in-frame clones alone and lacks a portion of them. The sample includes about 180,000 clones, roughly 46% of them seen just once.

The V call is TRBV18, the J call TRBJ1-5, with TRBD1 identical over 10 bases. The starting material was CD8+ T cells sorted from blood, obtained at approximately week 51, from a patient treated with tofacitinib. The source of this sequence is a human donor with alopecia areata. The CDR3 spells CASSPRTGGGQPQHF. The CDR3 nucleotides read TGTGCCAGCTCACCGAGGACAGGGGGAGGGCAGCCCCAGCATTTT.